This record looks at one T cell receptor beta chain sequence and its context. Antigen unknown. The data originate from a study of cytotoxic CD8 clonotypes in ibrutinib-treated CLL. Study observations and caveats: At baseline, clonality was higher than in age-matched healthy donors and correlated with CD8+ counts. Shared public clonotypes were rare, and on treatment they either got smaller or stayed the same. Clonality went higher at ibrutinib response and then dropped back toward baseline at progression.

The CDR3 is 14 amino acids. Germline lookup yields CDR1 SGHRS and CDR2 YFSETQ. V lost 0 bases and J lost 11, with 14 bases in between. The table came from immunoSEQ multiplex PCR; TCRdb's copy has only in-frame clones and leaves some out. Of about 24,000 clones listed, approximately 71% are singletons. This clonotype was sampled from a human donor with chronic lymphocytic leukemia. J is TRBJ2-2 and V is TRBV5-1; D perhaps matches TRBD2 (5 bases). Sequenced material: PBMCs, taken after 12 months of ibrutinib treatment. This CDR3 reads CASSLGGPEGELFF. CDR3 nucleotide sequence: TGCGCCAGCAGCTTGGGAGGACCTGAGGGTGAGCTGTTTTTT.